The sequence of this T cell receptor beta chain was determined in a study of control samples from healthy donors and cancer patients. Clones were sequenced by immunoSEQ multiplex PCR, and TCRdb holds only the in-frame ones, with some missing. The sample shows about 410,000 clones, 75% to 95% of them seen only once. This clone was seen a few times. Trimming pared 5 bases from V and 6 bases from J, leaving 11 bases between. CDR1 and CDR2 from the germline V gene are SEHNR and FQNEAQ (reference sequence). The CDR3 extends over 12 amino acids. This rearrangement joins TRBV7-9 to TRBJ2-7; D perhaps matches TRBD2 (5 bases). This clonotype was sampled from a man aged 40-49 years with head and neck cancer. The specimen was PBMCs. CDR3 nucleotides: TGTGCCAGCAGCCCCCGGGGTAGCGAGCAGTACTTC. It specifies CASSPRGSEQYF.